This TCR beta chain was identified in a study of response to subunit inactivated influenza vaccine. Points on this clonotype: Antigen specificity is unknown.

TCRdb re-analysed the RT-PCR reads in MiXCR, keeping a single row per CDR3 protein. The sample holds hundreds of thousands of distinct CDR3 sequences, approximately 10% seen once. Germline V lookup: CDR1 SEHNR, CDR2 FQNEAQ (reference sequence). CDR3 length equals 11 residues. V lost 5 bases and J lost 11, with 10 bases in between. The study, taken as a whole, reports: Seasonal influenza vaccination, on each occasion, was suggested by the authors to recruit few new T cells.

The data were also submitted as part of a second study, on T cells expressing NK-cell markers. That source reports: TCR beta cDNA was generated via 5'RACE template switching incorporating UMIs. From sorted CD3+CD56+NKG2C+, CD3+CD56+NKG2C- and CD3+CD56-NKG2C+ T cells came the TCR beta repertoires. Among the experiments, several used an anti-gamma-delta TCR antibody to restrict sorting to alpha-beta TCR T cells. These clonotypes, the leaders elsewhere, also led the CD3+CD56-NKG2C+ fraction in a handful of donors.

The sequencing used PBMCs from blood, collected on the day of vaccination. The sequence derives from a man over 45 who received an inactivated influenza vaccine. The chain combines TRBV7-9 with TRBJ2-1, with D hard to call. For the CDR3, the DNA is TGTGCCAGCAGCCGACTGGGTCAGCAGTTCTTC. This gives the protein CASSRLGQQFF.